These 9 T cell receptor beta chains were sequenced from one sample in a study of OX40 agonist ivuxolimab in advanced cancers. Profiling relied on immunoSEQ multiplex PCR, and the TCRdb table lists in-frame clones only, not all of them. The sample includes approximately 67,000 clones, about four fifths seen only once; the top ten take over 2%. The sequencing used CD4+ or CD8+ T cells sorted from blood, collected in a trial of the OX40 agonist ivuxolimab. All receptors come from an adult with an advanced solid tumor such as melanoma, head and neck, liver or kidney cancer.

V is TRBV6-5 and J is TRBJ1-4; no firm D call. The V gene's germline CDR1 is MNHEY and CDR2 SVGAGI. This CDR3 is built from 15 residues. Trimming shortened V by 6 bases and J by 3 bases, and 14 bases separated the two germline ends. In DNA form, the CDR3 reads TGTGCCAGCAGGGACGGGAGTTTGGCTAATGAAAAACTGTTTTTT. Encoded protein: CASRDGSLANEKLFF.

The chain joins TRBV5-1 to TRBJ2-1; perhaps TRBD2 as D (6 bases). CDR1 SGHRS and CDR2 YFSETQ come from the germline V gene. This CDR3 has 13 amino acids. V shed 7 bases and J shed 7 bases, with 15 bases lying between them. CDR3 sequence: CASGRSLANEQFF. The CDR3 DNA sequence: TGCGCCAGCGGACGATCACTAGCTAATGAGCAGTTCTTC.

The chain links TRBV7-9 to TRBJ2-3; TRBD2 matches at 13 bases. CDR3 size: 19 residues. The V gene end was trimmed by 3 bases and the J gene end by 0 bases; junction bases not matched to a gene: 9. Germline V lookup: CDR1 SEHNR, CDR2 FQNEAQ (reference sequence). This chain's CDR3 is CASSLTGLAGRGSTDTQYF. The CDR3 DNA reads TGTGCCAGCAGCTTGACGGGACTAGCGGGACGCGGGAGCACAGATACGCAGTATTTT.

The chain carries TRBV19 and TRBJ2-7; 7 nucleotides match TRBD1. The germline gives CDR1 LNHDA, CDR2 SQIVND (reference sequence). The CDR3 runs 13 residues. J gave up 5 bases and V 8 bases, and 9 bases lay outside the gene matches. The CDR3 bases are TGTGCCAGTTCCCCAGGGACAGTAGACGAGCAGTACTTC. Translating it yields CASSPGTVDEQYF.

This clone showed up just once. This rearrangement joins TRBV20-1 to TRBJ2-2, with D perhaps TRBD2 (5 bases). This CDR3 spans 11 amino acids. Trimming removed 6 bases from V and 8 bases from J, with 10 bases in between. Germline CDR1 DFQATT, CDR2 SNEGSKA (reference sequence). Here the CDR3 DNA reads TGCAGTGCGAGCGGTTCTGGGGAGCTGTTTTTT. Translation: CSASGSGELFF.

V and J are TRBV29-1 and TRBJ2-7; D perhaps matches TRBD1 (5 bases). Germline V gene sequence: CDR1 SQVTM, CDR2 ANQGSEA. This CDR3 is 13 amino acids long. V was clipped by 0 bases and J by 5 bases, with 11 bases between them. The CDR3 is CSVEDGRVNEQYF. DNA for the CDR3: TGCAGCGTTGAAGATGGCAGGGTAAACGAGCAGTACTTC.

J is TRBJ2-2 and V is TRBV5-4; 7 bases map to TRBD2. This CDR3 region has 12 residues. Per germline, CDR1 SGHNT and CDR2 YYREEE (reference sequence). The DNA for the CDR3 is TGTAGTACGGGGGGAAAGCCCGGGGAGCTGTTTTTT. It yields the protein CSTGGKPGELFF.

The chain uses TRBV10-3 and TRBJ2-6, with D uncertain. The V end lost 3 bases, the J end lost 1 base, and 4 bases lay between the germline ends. CDR1 is ENHRY and CDR2 is SYGVKD in the germline V gene. The CDR3 extends over 14 amino acids. Written as DNA, the CDR3 is TGTGCCATCAGTGACCCGTCTGGGGCCAACGTCCTGACTTTC. The encoded protein is CAISDPSGANVLTF.

This chain links TRBV28 with TRBJ2-5, with 13 bases identical to TRBD2. The CDR3 is 18 amino acids. Germline values: CDR1 MDHEN, CDR2 SYDVKM. The junction had 11 bases not matched to a gene; V was cut back by 5 bases and J by 2 bases. The CDR3 spells CASSPGLAGATAQETQYF. DNA for the CDR3: TGTGCCAGCAGTCCCGGACTAGCGGGAGCAACTGCTCAAGAGACCCAGTACTTC.